Presented here are 8 T cell receptor beta chains from one specimen sequenced in a study of CD8 T cells in ankylosing spondylitis. Their cognate antigens are unknown. The study, taken as a whole, reports: Characteristic, it appeared, of ankylosing spondylitis blood was a TCR beta motif of several highly homologous variants.

From the 5' RACE reads, TCRdb called clonotypes with MiXCR, one entry per CDR3 protein. This repertoire shows around 770,000 distinct CDR3 sequences, 10% to 15% found once; its top ten account for about 0.49%. Sequenced material: blood, either unsorted or a sorted T cell fraction (not recorded which). All receptors derive from a male donor with ankylosing spondylitis.

This clonotype was detected a few times. CDR3 protein: CSAREYYGYTF. In DNA form, the CDR3 reads TGCAGTGCCCGGGAGTACTATGGCTACACCTTC. The chain is built from TRBV20-1 and TRBJ1-2, with D hard to call. CDR3 length: 11 amino acids. Germline V lookup: CDR1 DFQATT, CDR2 SNEGSKA (reference sequence). V was clipped by 6 bases and J by 3 bases, with 8 bases between them.

This chain joins TRBV28 and TRBJ2-3, with a tentative D call TRBD1 (5 bases). This CDR3 contains 13 residues. Per the germline V gene, CDR1 is MDHEN and CDR2 is SYDVKM. V dropped 3 bases and J dropped 9 bases, with 13 bases sitting between them. Here the CDR3 DNA reads TGTGCCAGCAGTTTGATCCAGGGTAGGACGCAGTATTTT. Translating gives CASSLIQGRTQYF. Filled out from reference TRBV28 and TRBJ2-3, the complete variable domain reads DVKVTQSSRYLVKRTGEKVFLECVQDMDHENMFWYRQDPGLGLRLIYFSYDVKMKEKGDIPEGYSVSREKKERFSLILESASTNQTSMYLCASSLIQGRTQYFGPGTRLTVL.

The sample holds a few counts of this clonotype. V gene TRBV7-9 combines with J gene TRBJ2-1; D is unclear. V was shortened by 0 bases and J by 6 bases, with 12 bases between the two germline ends. The germline CDR1 and CDR2 sequences are SEHNR and FQNEAQ (reference sequence). The CDR3 covers 15 residues. The CDR3 sequence: CASSLAGNPFNEQFF. Written as DNA, the CDR3 is TGTGCCAGCAGCTTAGCTGGGAACCCCTTCAATGAGCAGTTCTTC.

The chain joins TRBV7-6 to TRBJ2-1; 12 bases line up with TRBD2. With 3 bases clipped from V and 9 bases from J, the junction kept 6 bases outside the gene matches. The CDR3 loop spans 15 amino acids. The germline V gene encodes CDR1 SGHVS and CDR2 FNYEAQ. CDR3 sequence reads: CASSLQLAGGSEQFF. The DNA of the CDR3 is TGTGCCAGCAGCTTGCAACTAGCGGGGGGTAGTGAGCAGTTCTTC.

V usage is TRBV5-1 and J usage is TRBJ1-2, with D perhaps TRBD1 (5 bases). The germline V gene encodes CDR1 SGHRS and CDR2 YFSETQ. The length of the CDR3 is 15 residues. V was clipped by 1 base and J by 4 bases, with 14 bases between them. The CDR3 nucleotides read TGCGCCAGCAGCTTGCAGGGCAGGGAGAGCTATGGCTACACCTTC. It codes for CASSLQGRESYGYTF.

In this sample, this clonotype turned up a few times. CDR3 nucleotides: TGTGCCAGCAGCTTACGGGGGTTCTATGGCTACACCTTC. This gives the protein CASSLRGFYGYTF. V gene TRBV7-2 combines with J gene TRBJ1-2; possibly TRBD1 for D (5 bases). This CDR3 spans 13 amino acids. V was cut by 2 bases and J by 4 bases, with 8 bases left in between. Germline V gene data show CDR1 as SGHTA and CDR2 as FQGNSA.

V gene TRBV20-1 combines with J gene TRBJ1-1; 7 bases agree with TRBD1. Germline V gene sequence: CDR1 DFQATT, CDR2 SNEGSKA (reference sequence). V lost 1 base to trimming and J lost 4 bases; unmatched junction nucleotides: 9. This CDR3 has 15 residues. The CDR3 loop is CSARAPGQTSTEAFF. CDR3 sequence (DNA): TGCAGTGCTAGAGCCCCGGGACAGACTTCCACTGAAGCTTTCTTT.

In its sample, this clonotype was seen many times. The gene calls are TRBV6-2 or TRBV6-3 and TRBJ2-1, with TRBD2 as a possible D gene (6 bases). Germline lookup yields CDR1 MNHEY and CDR2 SVGEGT. The CDR3 length is 16 residues. V was cut by 5 bases and J by 0 bases, with 14 bases left in between. CDR3 in amino acids: CASSPSGGSSYNEQFF. The CDR3 region has the DNA TGTGCCAGCAGTCCTTCTGGGGGGAGCTCCTACAATGAGCAGTTCTTC.